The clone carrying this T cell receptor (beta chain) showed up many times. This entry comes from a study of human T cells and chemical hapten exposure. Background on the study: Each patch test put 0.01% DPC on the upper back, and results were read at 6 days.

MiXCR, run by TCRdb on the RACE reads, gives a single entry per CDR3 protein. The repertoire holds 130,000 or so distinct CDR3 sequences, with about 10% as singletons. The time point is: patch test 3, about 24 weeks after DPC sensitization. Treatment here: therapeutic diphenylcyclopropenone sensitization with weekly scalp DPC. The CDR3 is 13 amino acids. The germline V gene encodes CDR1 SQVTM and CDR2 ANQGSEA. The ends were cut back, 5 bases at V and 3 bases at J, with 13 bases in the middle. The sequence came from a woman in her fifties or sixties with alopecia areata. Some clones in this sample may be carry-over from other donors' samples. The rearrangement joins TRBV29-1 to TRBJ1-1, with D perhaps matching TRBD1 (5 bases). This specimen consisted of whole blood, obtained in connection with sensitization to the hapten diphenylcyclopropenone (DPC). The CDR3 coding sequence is TGCAGCGTTACAGGAACAGCGGACACTGAAGCTTTCTTT. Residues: CSVTGTADTEAFF.